Included here is one TCR beta chain sequence, with context. This clonotype was picked up many times. The antigen it binds to is not known. No base quality information exists; no much larger clone differs at one position. The sample comes from a study of blood T cells in healthy people across ages (dated by TCRdb to between 2015 and 2016). Context from the whole study: In model experiments, template switching captured about one uniquely barcoded TCR beta cDNA molecule for every two T cells. Age-related changes in TCR beta repertoire diversity were measured in the study by deep sequencing normalized with unique cDNA molecular identifiers. To avoid experimental bias, donors of different ages were randomly spread across the sequencing lanes. Four age groups were formed from the donors: young (average approximately 15 years), middle-aged (approximately 40), aged (around 62) and long-lived (less than 85). The study analyzed two additional independent replicas of 1 million unique cDNA reads from the same blood draw for two donors, one aged 18 to 30 and one aged 80 or older. The full study reports these points: Estimates of total diversity from one million sequenced T cells were regarded as lower bounds and underestimates. A strong correlation was found between observed TCR beta diversity and the percentage of naive T cells measured by flow cytometry. Bulk unsorted PBMC profiling prevented conclusive comparison of naive and antigen-experienced compartments. Observed TCR beta diversity per million T cells fell roughly linearly with age, and a significant reduction was already apparent by age approximately 40. Because donor CMV infection status was unknown, age-related changes in expanded clonotypes were potentially confounded. Compared with the aged group, the long-lived group had more naive CD4+ T cells, fewer expanded clones and increased TCR diversity, a pattern suggesting age selection.

The method behind the library was 5' RACE. The reads were generated on an Illumina HiSeq 2500. The second PCR ran for roughly 7 to 11 cycles and used a J-beta primer mix along with a sample-barcoded 5' primer. Each TCR beta cDNA molecule received a unique molecular identifier from a template-switch 5' adaptor carrying 12 random nucleotides. At least 2.5 million CDR3-containing paired-end reads were obtained from each sample. The Mint cDNA synthesis kit, primed by a TRBC-specific oligonucleotide, was used to synthesize first-strand cDNA from all RNA. All cDNA was treated with uracil-DNA glycosylase and then went through a first 18-cycle PCR with the universal primers M1SS and BC2_uni_R. Regarding the original processing steps: Each sample was normalized by randomly selecting 1 million high-quality reads, each carrying a distinct molecular identifier. Instead of being binned into consensus sequences, reads that shared molecular identifiers were thrown out. MiTCR, set to a Q25 quality threshold and the strictest error-elimination algorithm, was used for CDR3 identification, clonotype clustering and error correction. Lower-bound total TCR beta diversity was estimated with a nonparametric unseen species model using Euler transformation. TCRdb reran the public reads through fastp at Q25 and MiXCR, keeping productive beta chains. CDR3 protein duplicates are merged, each entry listing the most common genes and DNA. V and J calls and clone size were set by TCRdb, not the authors. This sample is represented by approximately 1.5 million distinct CDR3 sequences; approximately 32% of them were singletons. Jointly, the top ten make up approximately 10% of the sample.

Spanning cysteine to phenylalanine, the CDR3 consists of 10 amino acids. The sequence is cut down to CDR3 DNA, 30 bases in frame from base 1. The germline V gene (reference sequence) gives CDR1 as DFQATT and CDR2 as SNEGSKA. Trimming at the junction amounts to 7 bases on V and 4 bases on J, and the germline ends lie 6 bases apart. The donors were 40 or so Caucasian individuals from Russia, aged roughly 6 to 90 years, who were systemically healthy. Ten milliliters of peripheral blood were drawn from each donor into EDTA-treated Vacutainer tubes. Ficoll-Paque density-gradient centrifugation was used to isolate PBMCs, with at least 6.5 million per sample. Trizol reagent was used to extract total RNA from the PBMCs, yielding at least 5 micrograms per sample. Naive CD45RAhigh/CD27high T cell percentages were measured by flow cytometry on a PBMC aliquot from every donor.

This clonotype originated in a woman aged 25-40 years in good health. This sequence uses TRBV20-1 and TRBJ2-3; no D gene can be assigned with confidence. Sequencing was performed on blood. The CDR3 region has the sequence CSEVADTQYF. The nucleotide sequence is given as TGCAGTGAGGTGGCAGATACGCAGTATTTT.